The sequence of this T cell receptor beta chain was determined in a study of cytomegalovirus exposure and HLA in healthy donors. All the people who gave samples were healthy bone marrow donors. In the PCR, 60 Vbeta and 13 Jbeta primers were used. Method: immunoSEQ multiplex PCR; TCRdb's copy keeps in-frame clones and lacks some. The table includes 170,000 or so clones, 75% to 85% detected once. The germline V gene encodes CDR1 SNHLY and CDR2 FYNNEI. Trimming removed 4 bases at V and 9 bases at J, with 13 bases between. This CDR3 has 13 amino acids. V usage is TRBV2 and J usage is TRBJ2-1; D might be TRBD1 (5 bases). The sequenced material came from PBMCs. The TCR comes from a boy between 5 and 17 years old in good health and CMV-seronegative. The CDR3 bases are TGTGCCAGCAGTGGGACACGCGTTAGTGAGCAGTTCTTC. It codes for CASSGTRVSEQFF.